This T cell receptor beta chain stems from a study of multiple sclerosis patients with progressive multifocal leukoencephalopathy. Sequencing was performed with immunoSEQ multiplex PCR; in TCRdb, only in-frame clones are kept and a portion is missing. The sample yields about 30,000 clones, approximately 89% seen once. Study-level points and caveats: Before and during natalizumab, the clones expanded at PML already existed.

Time point described: time of PML onset. Germline assignment: CDR1 MGHDK and CDR2 SYGVNS. The V and J ends lost 4 bases and 7 bases respectively, with 7 bases between them. The CDR3 is made up of 11 amino acids. As to this clone: Antigen: not known.

The TCR comes from a woman in her twenties or thirties with progressive multifocal leukoencephalopathy. This material consisted of PBMCs, taken from a patient treated with natalizumab. V usage is TRBV25-1 and J usage is TRBJ1-1; weak D call: TRBD1 (5 bases). CDR3 sequence reads: CASSGGDEAFF. CDR3 nucleotides: TGTGCCAGCAGTGGGGGGGATGAAGCTTTCTTT.